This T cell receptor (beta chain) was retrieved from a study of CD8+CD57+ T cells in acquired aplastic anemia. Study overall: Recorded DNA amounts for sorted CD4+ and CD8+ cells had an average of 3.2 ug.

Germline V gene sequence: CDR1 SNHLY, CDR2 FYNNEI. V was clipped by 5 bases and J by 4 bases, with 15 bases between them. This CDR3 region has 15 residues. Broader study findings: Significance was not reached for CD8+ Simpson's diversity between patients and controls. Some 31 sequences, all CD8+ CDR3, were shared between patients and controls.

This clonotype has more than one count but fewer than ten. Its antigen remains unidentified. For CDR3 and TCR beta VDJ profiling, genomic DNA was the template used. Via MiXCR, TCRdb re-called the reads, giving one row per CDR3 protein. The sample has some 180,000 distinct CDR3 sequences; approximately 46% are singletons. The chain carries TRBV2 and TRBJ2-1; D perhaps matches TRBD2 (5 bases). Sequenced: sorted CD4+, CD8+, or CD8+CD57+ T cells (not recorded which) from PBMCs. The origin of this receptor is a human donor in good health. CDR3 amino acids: CASSPRTRSYNEQFF. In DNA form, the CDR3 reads TGTGCCAGCAGTCCTAGGACTCGAAGTTACAATGAGCAGTTCTTC.